The TCR beta chain described here comes from a study of T cells after yellow fever vaccination. Study-wide results and caveats: At around 95% for CD4 and 88% for CD8, most primary-vaccination clones showed up again after the booster. A weaker but faster secondary response was observed, peaking on day 5 versus 15.

The ends lost 1 base at V and 3 bases at J; junction bases unmatched: 2. The CDR3 consists of 14 residues. Germline CDR1 reads SGHVT; CDR2 reads SQSDAQ. TCR cDNA, made by 5'RACE template switching, carried an added universal primer site and UMIs. TCRdb re-called the 5' RACE reads through MiXCR, storing one row per CDR3 protein. Of a few hundred thousand distinct CDR3 sequences in the sample, approximately 4% were seen once. This clonotype was recorded a few times. Its specificity is not known. The receptor was isolated from a man younger than 35 who received the YFV17D yellow fever vaccine. The chain recombines TRBV7-4 with TRBJ2-7; 8 positions agree with TRBD1. Material: PBMCs, obtained 5 days after the yellow fever booster vaccination. The CDR3: CASSLVGQVYEQYV. The CDR3 DNA reads TGTGCCAGCAGCTTAGTGGGACAGGTCTACGAGCAGTACGTC.